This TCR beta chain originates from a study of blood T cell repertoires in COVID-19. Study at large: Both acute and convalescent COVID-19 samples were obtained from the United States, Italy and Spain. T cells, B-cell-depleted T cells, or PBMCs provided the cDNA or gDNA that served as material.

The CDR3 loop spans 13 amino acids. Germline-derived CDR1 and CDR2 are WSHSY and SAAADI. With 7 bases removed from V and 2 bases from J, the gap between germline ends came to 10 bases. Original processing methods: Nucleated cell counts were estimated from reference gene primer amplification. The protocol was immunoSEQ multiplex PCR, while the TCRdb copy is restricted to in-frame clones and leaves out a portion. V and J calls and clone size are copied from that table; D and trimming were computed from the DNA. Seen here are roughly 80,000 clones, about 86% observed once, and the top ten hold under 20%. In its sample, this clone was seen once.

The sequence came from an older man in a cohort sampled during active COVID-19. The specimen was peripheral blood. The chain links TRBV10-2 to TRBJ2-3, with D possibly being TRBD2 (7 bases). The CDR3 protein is CASKGGVTDTQYF. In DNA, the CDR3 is TGCGCCAGCAAAGGGGGGGTCACAGATACGCAGTATTTT.